This is a list of T cell receptor beta chains from one sample in a study of T cell responses to AZD1222 COVID-19 vaccine. Repertoires were generated with immunoSEQ multiplex PCR, while TCRdb's copy carries only in-frame clones and drops some. The sample gives about 120,000 clones, roughly 90% of which show up once; roughly 7.4% is in the top ten. The starting material was peripheral blood, obtained on day 0 of AZD1222 vaccination. The receptors stem from an adult in good health. Each CDR3 is given without its conserved first and last residue. Rows may omit the clone size; those that give it use once, few, many or a size class.

V | size | CDR3
TRBV6-5 | - | ASILGTEMGPQH
TRBV7-9 | - | ASSLGGFRYEQY
TRBV7-9 | - | ASSLAAAGGNYGYT
TRBV10-1 | - | ASSDRELNTEAF
TRBV6-1 | - | ASSASPGMGGDEQY
TRBV24-1 | few | ATSAPGMGYT
TRBV9 | - | ASSPGTDPNQPQH
TRBV28 | - | ASSWRGTGSYEQY
TRBV6-5 | - | ASGFHAQPQH
TRBV12-3/TRBV12-4 | - | ASSSWRGEAF
TRBV6-1 | - | ASSDRVRGSNQPQH
TRBV5-1 | - | ASSPQGTGNTIY
TRBV7-2 | - | ASSPPYNSPLH
TRBV12-3/TRBV12-4 | - | ASSYGYGYT
TRBV30 | - | AWSGLNFGTGTYEQY
TRBV7-9 | - | ASAGQGSQPQH